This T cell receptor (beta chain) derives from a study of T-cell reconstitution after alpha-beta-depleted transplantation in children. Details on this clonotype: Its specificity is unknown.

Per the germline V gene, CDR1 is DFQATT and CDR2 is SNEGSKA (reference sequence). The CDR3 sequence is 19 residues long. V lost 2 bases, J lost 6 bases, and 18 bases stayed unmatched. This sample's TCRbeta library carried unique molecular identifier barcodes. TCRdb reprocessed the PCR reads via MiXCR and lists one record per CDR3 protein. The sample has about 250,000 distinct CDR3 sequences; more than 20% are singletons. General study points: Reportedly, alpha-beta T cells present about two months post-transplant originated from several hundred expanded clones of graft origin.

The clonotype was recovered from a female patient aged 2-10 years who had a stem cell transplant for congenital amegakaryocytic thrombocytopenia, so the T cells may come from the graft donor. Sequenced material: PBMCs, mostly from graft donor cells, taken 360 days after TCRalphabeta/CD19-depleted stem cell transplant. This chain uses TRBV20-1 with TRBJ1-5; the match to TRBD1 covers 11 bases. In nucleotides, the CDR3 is TGCAGTGCTAGACCTCAAAGGACAGGGGGCGCTGGGCGTAGTCAGCCCCAGCATTTT. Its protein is CSARPQRTGGAGRSQPQHF.